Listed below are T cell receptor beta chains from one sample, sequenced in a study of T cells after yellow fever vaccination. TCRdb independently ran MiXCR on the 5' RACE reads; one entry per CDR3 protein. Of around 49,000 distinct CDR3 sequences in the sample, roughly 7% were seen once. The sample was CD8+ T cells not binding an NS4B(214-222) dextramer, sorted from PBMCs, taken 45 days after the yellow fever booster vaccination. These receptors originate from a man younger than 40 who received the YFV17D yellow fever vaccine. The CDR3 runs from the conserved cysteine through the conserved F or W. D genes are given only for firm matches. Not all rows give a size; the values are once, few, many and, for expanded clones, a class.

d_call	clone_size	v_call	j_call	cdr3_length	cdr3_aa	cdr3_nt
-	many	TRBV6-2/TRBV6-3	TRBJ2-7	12	CASSHGTREQYF	TGTGCCAGCAGTCACGGCACTCGCGAGCAGTACTTC
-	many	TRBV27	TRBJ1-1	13	CASRAGAYTEAFF	TGTGCCAGCAGGGCAGGGGCCTACACTGAAGCTTTCTTT
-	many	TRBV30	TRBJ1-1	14	CAWSVRQGVTEAFF	TGTGCCTGGAGTGTGCGGCAGGGCGTGACTGAAGCTTTCTTT
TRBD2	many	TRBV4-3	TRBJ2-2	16	CASSQGLAGEAGELFF	TGCGCCAGCAGCCAAGGTCTAGCGGGAGAAGCCGGGGAGCTGTTTTTT
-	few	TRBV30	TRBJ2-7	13	CACLDSSSYEQYF	TGTGCCTGCTTAGACTCCAGCTCCTACGAGCAGTACTTC
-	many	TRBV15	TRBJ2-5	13	CATSGGGMETQYF	TGTGCCACCTCAGGGGGGGGCATGGAGACCCAGTACTTC
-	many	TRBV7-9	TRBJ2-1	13	CASRPLDHNEQFF	TGTGCCAGCAGACCTCTAGACCACAATGAGCAGTTCTTC
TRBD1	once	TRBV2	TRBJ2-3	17	CAIIGQGPFRVADTQYF	TGTGCCATCATTGGACAGGGACCCTTTCGAGTGGCAGATACGCAGTATTTT
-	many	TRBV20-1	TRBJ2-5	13	CSARDQGVETQYF	TGCAGTGCTAGGGACCAGGGTGTGGAGACCCAGTACTTC
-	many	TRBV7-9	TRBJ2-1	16	CASSPPGQVTHNEQFF	TGTGCCAGCAGCCCCCCCGGCCAGGTAACCCACAATGAGCAGTTCTTC
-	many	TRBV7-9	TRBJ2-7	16	CASSSELEGPTYEQYF	TGTGCCAGCAGCTCAGAGCTTGAGGGCCCTACCTACGAGCAGTACTTC
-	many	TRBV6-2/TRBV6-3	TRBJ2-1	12	CASSLGNNEQFF	TGTGCCAGCAGTTTGGGTAACAATGAGCAGTTCTTC
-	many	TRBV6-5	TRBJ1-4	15	CASSYSLGGSEKLFF	TGTGCCAGCAGTTACTCCCTAGGGGGGAGTGAAAAACTGTTTTTT
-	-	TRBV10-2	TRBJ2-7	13	CASSESRGNEQYF	TGCGCCAGCAGTGAGTCAAGAGGGAACGAGCAGTACTTC
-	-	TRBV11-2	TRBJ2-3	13	CASSPVDTDTQYF	TGTGCCAGCAGCCCCGTTGACACAGATACGCAGTATTTT
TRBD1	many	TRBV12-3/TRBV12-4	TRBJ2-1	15	CASSSWTGPYNEQFF	TGTGCCAGCAGTTCCTGGACAGGGCCCTACAATGAGCAGTTCTTC